Presented here are 26 T cell receptor beta chains from one specimen sequenced in a study of T cell responses to AZD1222 COVID-19 vaccine. Some clones are missing from TCRdb's copy, which holds only in-frame ones; the method was immunoSEQ multiplex PCR. The data hold 150,000 or so clones, with about 90% observed a single time. The input for sequencing was peripheral blood, taken on day 0 of MenACWY control vaccination. These receptors all stem from an adult in good health.

The chain recombines TRBV2 with TRBJ1-4, with 11 bases matching TRBD1. The CDR3 covers 15 residues. Germline V lookup: CDR1 SNHLY, CDR2 FYNNEI. V lost 4 bases to trimming and J lost 8 bases; unmatched junction nucleotides: 6. For the CDR3, the DNA is TGTGCCAGCAGTGGAAGGACAGGGGGCGGAGAAAAACTGTTTTTT. Translating it yields CASSGRTGGGEKLFF.

V gene TRBV15 combines with J gene TRBJ1-4; the match to TRBD1 covers 9 bases. CDR1 and CDR2 (germline): LNHNV, YYDKDF (reference sequence). Trimming removed 4 bases from V and 7 bases from J; junction bases left unmatched: 10. The CDR3 loop spans 16 amino acids. The CDR3 DNA reads TGTGCCACCAGCAAACGACAGGGACAGGGTCGTGAAAAACTGTTTTTT. This codes for CATSKRQGQGREKLFF.

This clone occurred a few times. V is TRBV4-1 and J is TRBJ2-7; 9 bases match TRBD1. Germline assignment: CDR1 MGHRA and CDR2 YSYEKL. This CDR3 comprises 21 residues. The V gene end was trimmed by 3 bases and the J gene end by 2 bases; junction bases not matched to a gene: 23. CDR3 nucleotide sequence: TGCGCCAGCAGCCAGATTATAGACCGGGACAGGGAATCCGGAGGGGCCTACGAGCAGTACTTC. This gives the protein CASSQIIDRDRESGGAYEQYF.

CDR3 bases: TGTGCCAGCAGCTCCGGGACAGGGATTCGGGTCAATCAGCCCCAGCATTTT. It is translated as CASSSGTGIRVNQPQHF. V usage is TRBV27 and J usage is TRBJ1-5; TRBD1 aligns across 9 bases. This CDR3 comprises 17 residues. Germline V gene sequence: CDR1 MNHEY, CDR2 SMNVEV (reference sequence). Trimming took 6 bases from V and 3 from J; bases not matched to a gene: 12.

The J gene is TRBJ2-1, the V gene TRBV20-1; unclear D gene. The CDR3 has 11 residues. Trimming cost V 1 base and J 6 bases, with 4 bases left between them. Per the germline V gene, CDR1 is DFQATT and CDR2 is SNEGSKA (reference sequence). The DNA for the CDR3 is TGCAGTGCTAGAGCCCCCAATGAGCAGTTCTTC. This codes for CSARAPNEQFF.

The chain recombines TRBV19 with TRBJ1-1; D uncertain. Trimming pared 3 bases from V and 3 bases from J, leaving 11 bases between. Germline V lookup: CDR1 LNHDA, CDR2 SQIVND (reference sequence). There are 14 residues in the CDR3. CDR3 region: CASSMDPYYTEAFF. DNA for the CDR3: TGTGCCAGTAGTATGGACCCTTACTACACTGAAGCTTTCTTT.

V gene TRBV25-1 combines with J gene TRBJ2-2, with D unclear. The CDR3 runs to 12 residues. The germline V gene has CDR1 MGHDK and CDR2 SYGVNS. V lost 3 bases, J lost 6 bases, and 5 bases lay in between. The CDR3 loop reads CASSELSGELFF. Here the CDR3 DNA reads TGTGCCAGCAGTGAGTTATCCGGGGAGCTGTTTTTT.

Concerning this clone itself: Distinct nucleotide sequences in the sample also encode this CDR3. The rearrangement links TRBV28 to TRBJ2-2; possibly TRBD1 or TRBD2 for D (5 bases each). Trimming left V 3 bases short and J 1 base short, with 9 bases between. The CDR3 is made up of 15 amino acids. Per germline, CDR1 MDHEN and CDR2 SYDVKM. CDR3 loop: CASSLWGRNTGELFF. The DNA of the CDR3 is TGTGCCAGCAGTTTGTGGGGGAGGAACACCGGGGAGCTGTTTTTT.

The chain carries TRBV9 and TRBJ2-3, with TRBD1 matching over 7 bases. The length of the CDR3 is 15 residues. V was pared by 0 bases and J by 6 bases, with 7 bases of the junction left unmatched. CDR1 and CDR2 (germline): SGDLS, YYNGEE. The CDR3 loop reads CASSVVTGFADTQYF. CDR3 bases: TGTGCCAGCAGCGTAGTGACAGGGTTTGCGGATACGCAGTATTTT.

The CDR3: CATITEGGELFF. Here the CDR3 DNA reads TGTGCCACCATAACTGAAGGCGGGGAGCTGTTTTTT. The V gene is TRBV7-2, the J gene TRBJ2-2; D call uncertain. With 10 bases removed from V and 7 bases from J, the gap between germline ends came to 13 bases. The CDR3 sequence is 12 residues long. CDR1 SGHTA and CDR2 FQGNSA come from the germline V gene.

This chain uses TRBV5-4 with TRBJ1-2; TRBD1 matches at 10 bases. After removal of 0 bases from V and 7 bases from J, the junction contained 3 bases not matched to a gene. Germline CDR1 reads SGHNT; CDR2 reads YYREEE (reference sequence). The CDR3 sequence is 14 residues long. The CDR3 DNA is TGTGCCAGCAGCTTGGGACAGGGGGCGCCTGGCTACACCTTC. The encoded protein is CASSLGQGAPGYTF.

V is TRBV9 and J is TRBJ2-1, with no clear D. Deletions cut 2 bases from V and 0 bases from J, with 9 bases between. The CDR3 totals 15 residues. Looked up from germline, CDR1 is SGDLS and CDR2 is YYNGEE. The CDR3 loop is CASSVRPSSYNEQFF. CDR3 coding DNA: TGTGCCAGCAGCGTCCGACCTAGCTCCTACAATGAGCAGTTCTTC.

CDR3 in DNA: TGTGCCAGCAGCTTGCGGCGGGGGGGCTTAAACAATGAGCAGTTCTTC. Translated: CASSLRRGGLNNEQFF. V is TRBV7-6 and J is TRBJ2-1; 9 bases map to TRBD2. Germline CDR1 and CDR2: SGHVS and FNYEAQ. The CDR3 extends over 16 amino acids. The J segment lost 5 bases and the V segment lost 3 bases, leaving 8 bases of the junction unmatched. The complete variable domain, with remaining parts taken from reference TRBV7-6 and TRBJ2-1, reads GAGVSQSPRYKVTKRGQDVALRCDPISGHVSLYWYRQALGQGPEFLTYFNYEAQQDKSGLPNDRFSAERPEGSISTLTIQRTEQRDSAMYRCASSLRRGGLNNEQFFGPGTRLTVL.

The CDR3 nucleotides are TGTGCCAGCAGCTTGGGACAGGGGAAGGCTAACTATGGCTACACCTTC. As protein: CASSLGQGKANYGYTF. This rearrangement joins TRBV5-4 to TRBJ1-2, with 8 bases that match TRBD1. CDR1 is SGHNT, CDR2 YYREEE, per germline (reference sequence). J was trimmed by 0 bases and V by 0 bases; bases with no gene match: 4. The CDR3 consists of 16 residues.

The chain joins TRBV12-3 or TRBV12-4 to TRBJ1-2; maybe TRBD1 (5 bases). V shed 7 bases and J shed 6 bases, with 12 bases lying between them. The length of the CDR3 is 12 residues. In DNA, the CDR3 is TGTGCCAGCACGGAGGGGTTAGATGGCTACACCTTC. Encoded protein: CASTEGLDGYTF.

This chain connects TRBV5-1 to TRBJ1-6; D gene ambiguous. The V end was cut by 3 bases, the J end by 13 bases, with 11 bases between. CDR1 is SGHRS, CDR2 YFSETQ, per germline. This CDR3 contains 12 residues. CDR3 in DNA: TGCGCCAGCAGCTCGGACCTGGGGCCCCTCCACTTT. This encodes CASSSDLGPLHF.

On this clone: With a much larger clone just one base away, this may be a read error. In the same sample, other DNA sequences code for this CDR3. The V gene is TRBV27, the J gene TRBJ2-1; 8 bases are shared with TRBD2. Losses at the gene ends were 8 bases for V and 2 bases for J; bases not matched to a gene: 8. The germline gives CDR1 MNHEY, CDR2 SMNVEV (reference sequence). CDR3 length equals 15 residues. CDR3 amino acids: CASREGGGTYNEQFF. The CDR3 DNA sequence: TGTGCCAGCCGGGAGGGGGGGGGAACCTACAATGAGCAGTTCTTC.

The chain joins TRBV5-1 to TRBJ2-7; 9 bases line up with TRBD1. The CDR3 runs to 14 residues. The ends lost 4 bases at V and 6 bases at J; junction bases unmatched: 8. In germline, CDR1 is SGHRS, CDR2 YFSETQ. CDR3 coding DNA: TGCGCCAGCAGCGGGGGGACAGGGAAGGCCGAGCAGTACTTC. This encodes CASSGGTGKAEQYF. The complete variable domain, with remaining parts taken from reference TRBV5-1 and TRBJ2-7, reads KAGVTQTPRYLIKTRGQQVTLSCSPISGHRSVSWYQQTPGQGLQFLFEYFSETQRNKGNFPGRFSGRQFSNSRSEMNVSTLELGDSALYLCASSGGTGKAEQYFGPGTRLTVT.

This clone was counted only a few times. The chain links TRBV19 to TRBJ1-5; 8 bases align to TRBD1. V was clipped by 5 bases and J by 0 bases; unmatched bases: 6. The CDR3 contains 16 residues. Germline values: CDR1 LNHDA, CDR2 SQIVND (reference sequence). The CDR3 spells CASSVRTGYSNQPQHF. The CDR3 coding sequence is TGTGCCAGTAGTGTACGGACAGGGTATAGCAATCAGCCCCAGCATTTT.

About this clone: One end of the junction is discordant with germline, which a read error may explain. CDR3 bases: TGTGCTAGCAGCTTCGCCCACGCAGAGTATTACGACACTGAAGCTTTCTTT. Its translation is CASSFAHAEYYDTEAFF. The J gene is TRBJ1-1, the V gene TRBV7-7; no clear D. From germline, CDR1 is SSHAT and CDR2 FNYEAQ (reference sequence). CDR3 length: 17 residues.

As for this clone: The sample contains more than one DNA sequence encoding this CDR3. The rearrangement joins TRBV9 to TRBJ2-7; 14 bases are shared with TRBD2. The CDR3 has 16 amino acids. After removal of 2 bases from V and 4 bases from J, the junction contained 5 bases not matched to a gene. CDR1 SGDLS and CDR2 YYNGEE come from the germline V gene. CDR3 sequence: CASSVGTSGSSYEQYF. CDR3 nucleotide sequence: TGTGCCAGCAGCGTGGGGACTAGCGGGAGTTCGTACGAGCAGTACTTC.

The chain links TRBV7-2 to TRBJ2-4, with 7 bases lining up with TRBD1. The CDR3 extends over 18 amino acids. The germline CDR1 and CDR2 sequences are SGHTA and FQGNSA. V lost 4 bases and J lost 2; bases outside the gene matches: 14. CDR3 nucleotide sequence: TGTGCCAGCAGCTCAACAGGGGTTGGGGTAATACCCAAAAACATTCAGTACTTC. Its protein is CASSSTGVGVIPKNIQYF.

The rearrangement joins TRBV27 to TRBJ2-1, with TRBD2 identical over 8 bases. With V trimmed by 5 bases and J by 7 bases, 4 bases remained unmatched. The CDR3 runs 13 residues. The germline V gene has CDR1 MNHEY and CDR2 SMNVEV (reference sequence). The CDR3 sequence is CASSPRLANEQFF. For the CDR3, the DNA is TGTGCCAGCAGTCCACGACTAGCGAATGAGCAGTTCTTC.

This chain connects TRBV6-1 to TRBJ1-5; D ambiguous. Germline V gene lookup returns CDR1 MNHNS and CDR2 SASEGT. V gave up 2 bases and J gave up 5 bases, with 7 bases separating them. This CDR3 comprises 13 residues. The CDR3 coding sequence is TGTGCCAGCAGTGAAATTACGTATCAGCCCCAGCATTTT. This gives the protein CASSEITYQPQHF.

The chain employs TRBV27 and TRBJ1-1, with TRBD1 as a possible D gene (6 bases). The length of the CDR3 is 17 residues. Trimming took off 2 bases at V and 0 bases at J, with 16 bases between the two ends. Germline CDR1 is MNHEY and CDR2 is SMNVEV (reference sequence). The CDR3 bases are TGTGCCAGCAGTTTAAAGGTGTTCCGGGACATGAACACTGAAGCTTTCTTT. It codes for CASSLKVFRDMNTEAFF.

J is TRBJ1-1 and V is TRBV29-1, with TRBD1 matching 9 bases. The CDR3 runs to 12 residues. Trimming took 6 bases from V and 9 from J; bases not matched to a gene: 8. Looked up from germline, CDR1 is SQVTM and CDR2 is ANQGSEA. In DNA form, the CDR3 reads TGCAGCGTAAACGCGGGGACAGGGAAAGCTTTCTTT. Protein: CSVNAGTGKAFF.